The T cell receptor (beta chain) described here comes from a study of regulatory T cells in long-lasting Graves disease. Per the germline V gene, CDR1 is MDHEN and CDR2 is SYDVKM. The CDR3 is 15 residues long. Trimming shortened V by 5 bases and J by 3 bases, and 17 bases separated the two germline ends. This clonotype was seen a few times. iRepertoire HTBI primers and Arm-PCR of CDR3 regions built TCR beta libraries. A single record per CDR3 protein comes from TCRdb applying MiXCR to the multiplex PCR reads. The sample holds approximately 470,000 distinct CDR3 sequences, 15% to 20% seen once. The sample's time point: newly diagnosed GD, antithyroid drugs for less than 3 months. Making the TCR library involved RNA that had been extracted from PBMCs. This sample was shared with a second study, whose subject was T cells in Graves' hyperthyroidism and ophthalmopathy. This second report adds: Graves' hyperthyroidism was deemed stable absent ophthalmopathy progression within 18 months. The HTBI set primed first-round TCR CDR3 RT-PCR. Blood shared most expanded thyroid clonotypes above 0.001. Ophthalmopathy, which appeared later, was predicted by the model a median about 5.9 months before onset.

The rearrangement links TRBV28 to TRBJ2-7; the D gene is possibly TRBD1 (6 bases). This TCR derives from a man aged 35 to 55 with Graves disease. Material: peripheral blood mononuclear cells (PBMCs), obtained at new diagnosis, from a patient treated with antithyroid drugs. The CDR3 region has the DNA TGTGCCAGCAGTGAACCACAGGGATACTACTACGAGCAGTACTTC. Residues: CASSEPQGYYYEQYF.